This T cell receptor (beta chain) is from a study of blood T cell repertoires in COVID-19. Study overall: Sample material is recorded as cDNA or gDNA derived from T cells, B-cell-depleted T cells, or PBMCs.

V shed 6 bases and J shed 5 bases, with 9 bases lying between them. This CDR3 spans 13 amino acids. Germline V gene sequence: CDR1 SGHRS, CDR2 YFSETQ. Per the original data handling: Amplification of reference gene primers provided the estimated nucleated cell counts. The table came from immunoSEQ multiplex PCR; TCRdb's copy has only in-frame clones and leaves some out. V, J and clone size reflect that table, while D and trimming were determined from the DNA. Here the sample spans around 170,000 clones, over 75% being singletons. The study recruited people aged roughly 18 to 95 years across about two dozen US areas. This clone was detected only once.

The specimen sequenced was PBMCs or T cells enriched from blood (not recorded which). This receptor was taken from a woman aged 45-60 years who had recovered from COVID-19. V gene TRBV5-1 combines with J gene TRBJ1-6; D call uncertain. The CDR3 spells CASTHGDNSPLHF. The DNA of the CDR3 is TGCGCCAGCACCCACGGTGATAATTCACCCCTCCACTTT.